The table lists the clone carrying this TCR beta chain with a count of one. The sample originates from a study of shared clonotypes between healthy human individuals. Germline V gene data show CDR1 as MNHNS and CDR2 as SASEGT. V lost 9 bases and J lost 2, with 16 bases in between. The CDR3 contains 15 residues. Produced via immunoSEQ multiplex PCR; TCRdb's table is partial and in-frame only. The sample consists of under 2,500,000 clones, more than 90% of them appearing once. Sequencing was performed on naive CD4+ T cells sorted from blood. Sample subset: CD45RA+ positively selected. The source is a man in his late teens or twenties in good health. This chain links TRBV6-1 with TRBJ2-2, with TRBD2 as a possible D gene (5 bases). The CDR3 coding sequence is TGTGCCAGTCAACCGGGATTGGGAAACACCGGGGAGCTGTTTTTT. This translates into CASQPGLGNTGELFF.